Sequencing of this T cell receptor (beta chain) was carried out in a study of OX40 agonist ivuxolimab in advanced cancers. At the level of the whole study: Ivuxolimab was a fully human IgG2 agonistic monoclonal antibody targeting the costimulatory receptor OX40 (CD134). A male proportion of about 79% and a mean age of roughly 55 years, ranging from about 20 to 80, were recorded for the dose-escalation cohort. Peripheral TCRbeta sequencing aimed to test whether ivuxolimab altered TCR sequence diversity and caused clonal T-cell expansion. Of the roughly 52 dose-escalation patients, hepatocellular carcinoma was present in 19, melanoma in approximately 15, renal cell carcinoma in 9 and head and neck cancer in 9. Prior anti-PD-1, anti-PD-L1 or anti-CTLA-4 therapy was permitted, and approximately 42% of dose-escalation patients had received checkpoint inhibitors. Partial responses were achieved by three dose-escalation patients, of whom one had hepatocellular carcinoma and two had cutaneous melanoma. The monotherapy dose-escalation portion (N of about 57 patients) of the phase I ivuxolimab trial is reported in the paper. Intravenous ivuxolimab was administered to patients every 2 weeks at six dose levels: 0.01, 0.1, 0.3, 1.5, 3 and 10 mg/kg. What the study reported, not specific to this receptor: Low levels of normalized T-cell clonal expansion were also seen in some nonresponding patients. On average, CD8+ T cells showed more expanded clones than CD4+ T cells after ivuxolimab. In the 0.1-3.0 mg/kg groups, partial responders were among the patients with the lowest normalized peripheral clonal expansion, particularly in CD8+ T cells. At doses of 0.1 to 3.0 mg/kg, clonal expansion of both CD4+ and CD8+ blood T cells was observed from baseline to week 6. The antigen specificity of the clonally expanded peripheral T cells was not determined.

The count of this clone is one. Its antigen is currently not known. No base quality information exists; no much larger clone differs at one position. To sequence the TCRbeta CDR3 region, genomic DNA was isolated from the sorted cells. The immunoSEQ Assay was used for sequencing of TCRbeta CDR3 regions. Not all clones reach the TCRdb copy of this immuneACCESS table, which keeps in-frame sequences only. Checked studies attribute under half of the gap to unresolved V genes and leave the rest unexplained. The sample profile shows 40,000 to 45,000 clones; over 75% of them were found once. In total, the top ten clones hold over 2.5% of the sample. The germline V gene provides CDR1 MNHNS and CDR2 SASEGT. There are 13 amino acids in the CDR3, from cysteine to phenylalanine inclusive. The only DNA kept is the CDR3, 39 bases in frame from the first base. The trim is 4 bases for V and 0 bases for J, with a gap of 6 bases between the germline ends.

Patients with a history of autoimmune disease or receiving systemic immunosuppression were excluded from the trial. In every dose cohort, peripheral blood was drawn for TCR sequencing at baseline, cycle 4 day 1, and cycle 7 day 1. Samples came from an open-label, multicenter, first-in-human phase I dose-escalation trial of ivuxolimab. The trial enrolled adults with locally advanced or metastatic head and neck squamous cell, hepatocellular, melanoma or renal cell carcinoma. CD4+ and CD8+ T cells were sorted separately from peripheral blood before TCR sequencing. The sample in question was CD4+ or CD8+ T cells sorted from blood, obtained in a trial of the OX40 agonist ivuxolimab. The chain is assembled from TRBV6-1 and TRBJ1-1, with the D gene too uncertain to name. This TCR was sampled from an adult with an advanced solid tumor such as melanoma, head and neck, liver or kidney cancer. The nucleotide sequence reads as follows: TGTGCCAGCAGTGCAACGTTGAACACTGAAGCTTTCTTT. This codes for CASSATLNTEAFF.